This is a list of T cell receptor beta chains from one sample in a study of shared clonotypes between healthy human individuals. The repertoire was sequenced with immunoSEQ multiplex PCR; TCRdb's copy has only in-frame clones and lacks some. Of about 2 million clones listed, around 96% were seen once; the top ten hold under 1.5%. Sequenced: naive CD8+ T cells sorted from blood. The origin of the receptors is a man aged 18 to 35 in good health. Both conserved end residues are part of each CDR3. A D gene is named only where the DNA matches it firmly. Clone size is stated in some rows and not others, as once, few, many or a class when expanded.

V gene	D gene	clone size	J gene	CDR3 protein	CDR3 DNA
TRBV10-3	TRBD2	.	TRBJ2-7	CAISESGGNSYEQYF	TGTGCCATCAGTGAGTCGGGAGGGAACTCCTACGAGCAGTACTTC
TRBV21-1	.	.	TRBJ2-5	CASSAKTPRSAETQYF	TGTGCCAGCAGCGCGAAGACCCCGAGGTCCGCAGAGACCCAGTACTTC
TRBV28	.	.	TRBJ1-1	CASSLVGGNTEAFF	TGTGCCAGCAGTTTAGTGGGGGGGAACACTGAAGCTTTCTTT
TRBV27	.	.	TRBJ2-7	CASSSRPVGFYEQYF	TGTGCCAGCAGTTCCCGTCCGGTGGGCTTCTACGAGCAGTACTTC
TRBV4-1	TRBD1	once	TRBJ1-2	CASRSPGTGGGYTF	TGCGCCAGCAGGTCACCCGGGACAGGGGGCGGCTACACCTTC
TRBV9	.	.	TRBJ2-2	CASSVGTANTGELFF	TGTGCCAGCAGCGTAGGGACAGCGAACACCGGGGAGCTGTTTTTT
TRBV29-1	TRBD2	.	TRBJ2-2	CSVDLAGVSSGELFF	TGCAGCGTTGATCTAGCGGGAGTTAGTAGCGGGGAGCTGTTTTTT
TRBV6-5	.	.	TRBJ2-2	CASSYGLDAGELFF	TGTGCCAGCAGTTACGGCCTAGACGCCGGGGAGCTGTTTTTT
TRBV7-9	.	.	TRBJ1-1	CASSSLSGDTEAFF	TGTGCCAGCAGCTCCTTAAGTGGGGACACTGAAGCTTTCTTT
TRBV7-9	.	.	TRBJ2-5	CASSLSMAGVETQYF	TGTGCCAGCAGCTTATCCATGGCCGGGGTAGAGACCCAGTACTTC
TRBV6-1	TRBD1	once	TRBJ2-7	CASSNRGPYEQYF	TGTGCCAGCAGCAACAGGGGCCCCTACGAGCAGTACTTC
TRBV7-2	.	.	TRBJ2-2	CASSLGRTGELFF	TGTGCCAGCAGCTTAGGACGGACCGGGGAGCTGTTTTTT
TRBV7-9	TRBD1	.	TRBJ2-1	CASSSDLPRDRGAGEQFF	TGTGCCAGCAGCTCAGATCTACCCCGGGACAGGGGCGCCGGTGAGCAGTTCTTC
TRBV11-3	TRBD1	.	TRBJ1-5	CASSSLGTGVGNQPQHF	TGTGCCAGCAGCTCCCTAGGGACAGGGGTTGGCAATCAGCCCCAGCATTTT
TRBV5-1	TRBD1	.	TRBJ2-7	CASSVDRGLDEQYF	TGCGCCAGCAGCGTTGACAGGGGCCTGGACGAGCAGTACTTC
TRBV30	TRBD1	.	TRBJ1-1	CAWSGQGLGTEAFF	TGTGCCTGGAGTGGACAGGGCTTGGGCACTGAAGCTTTCTTT
TRBV28	.	.	TRBJ2-3	CASTTGGPDTQYF	TGTGCCAGCACTACCGGGGGACCAGATACGCAGTATTTT
TRBV5-4	.	.	TRBJ2-5	CASSFLGLLGETQYF	TGTGCCAGCAGCTTTCTGGGACTTCTAGGGGAGACCCAGTACTTC
TRBV19	.	.	TRBJ2-5	CASSIERWETQYF	TGTGCCAGTAGCATTGAAAGGTGGGAGACCCAGTACTTC
TRBV27	.	.	TRBJ2-7	CASSFGGLYEQYF	TGTGCCAGCAGTTTCGGGGGGCTCTACGAGCAGTACTTC
TRBV6-5	TRBD2	.	TRBJ2-7	CASSYGAGGYEQYF	TGTGCCAGCAGTTACGGGGCGGGAGGGTACGAGCAGTACTTC
TRBV23-1	.	.	TRBJ2-5	CASSQLGATETQYF	TGCGCCAGCAGTCAACTCGGGGCAACGGAGACCCAGTACTTC
TRBV5-5	TRBD2	.	TRBJ2-3	CASSLLTSGADTQYF	TGTGCCAGCAGCTTGCTGACTAGCGGGGCAGATACGCAGTATTTT
TRBV27	.	.	TRBJ2-7	CASSLTAFAYEQYF	TGTGCCAGCAGTTTAACGGCATTTGCCTACGAGCAGTACTTC
TRBV7-6	.	.	TRBJ1-1	CASSLEAGNTEAFF	TGTGCCAGCAGCTTAGAGGCAGGGAACACTGAAGCTTTCTTT
TRBV19	.	.	TRBJ2-3	CASSGSLGADTQYF	TGTGCCAGTAGTGGTTCGTTGGGGGCAGATACGCAGTATTTT
TRBV7-9	.	.	TRBJ2-1	CASSFENEQFF	TGTGCCAGCAGCTTCGAGAATGAGCAGTTCTTC
TRBV9	.	.	TRBJ2-3	CASSNRDWGTDTQYF	TGTGCCAGCAGCAACCGGGATTGGGGCACAGATACGCAGTATTTT
TRBV4-2	TRBD2	.	TRBJ2-1	CASSQTSGGEYEQFF	TGTGCCAGCAGCCAGACTAGCGGGGGGGAATATGAGCAGTTCTTC
TRBV6-1	.	.	TRBJ2-7	CASSAELLYEQYF	TGTGCCAGCAGTGCCGAACTCCTCTACGAGCAGTACTTC
TRBV7-2	.	.	TRBJ1-2	CASSLTRKDYGYTF	TGTGCCAGCAGCTTAACCAGGAAGGACTATGGCTACACCTTC
TRBV4-1	.	.	TRBJ1-4	CASSLAGGDEKLFF	TGCGCCAGCAGCCTCGCGGGTGGGGATGAAAAACTGTTTTTT
TRBV30	.	.	TRBJ2-7	CAWSGTGHDYEQYF	TGTGCCTGGAGTGGAACGGGACACGATTACGAGCAGTACTTC
TRBV7-9	.	.	TRBJ1-1	CASSQGRTEAFF	TGTGCCAGCAGCCAAGGGCGTACTGAAGCTTTCTTT
TRBV5-1	.	.	TRBJ1-6	CASSLVAPMTAPPSPLHF	TGCGCCAGCAGCTTGGTCGCCCCGATGACAGCCCCTCCTTCACCCCTCCACTTT
TRBV2	TRBD1	.	TRBJ2-5	CASRRQGRETQYF	TGTGCCAGCAGGAGACAGGGCCGGGAGACCCAGTACTTC
TRBV4-3	.	.	TRBJ2-7	CASSQDPPGLSSYEQYF	TGCGCCAGCAGCCAAGATCCCCCCGGACTCAGCTCCTACGAGCAGTACTTC
TRBV11-2	.	.	TRBJ2-7	CASSPPASSYEQYF	TGTGCCAGCAGCCCCCCGGCTAGCAGCTACGAGCAGTACTTC
TRBV19	.	.	TRBJ2-2	CASTHQDRYTGELFF	TGTGCCAGTACACACCAGGACCGATACACCGGGGAGCTGTTTTTT
TRBV5-5	TRBD1	.	TRBJ2-7	CASSHTGGLEQYF	TGTGCCAGCAGCCATACAGGGGGCCTCGAGCAGTACTTC
TRBV4-1	.	.	TRBJ2-2	CASSQDILQGWWTGELFF	TGCGCCAGCAGCCAAGATATACTGCAGGGATGGTGGACCGGGGAGCTGTTTTTT
TRBV19	.	.	TRBJ2-2	CASSPGTGLGLFF	TGTGCCAGTAGTCCGGGGACGGGGTTAGGGCTGTTTTTT
TRBV2	TRBD2	.	TRBJ2-5	CASSDPAGGQKETQYF	TGTGCCAGCAGTGATCCAGCGGGGGGACAAAAAGAGACCCAGTACTTC
TRBV5-6	.	.	TRBJ2-3	CASSIRGAGKDTQYF	TGTGCCAGCAGCATCCGGGGAGCGGGCAAAGATACGCAGTATTTT
TRBV7-9	TRBD1	.	TRBJ1-1	CASSLVQGVDTEAFF	TGTGCCAGCAGCTTAGTTCAGGGGGTGGACACTGAAGCTTTCTTT
TRBV27	.	.	TRBJ1-5	CASSGSTGEVHQPQHF	TGTGCCAGCAGTGGCTCGACAGGAGAGGTTCATCAGCCCCAGCATTTT
TRBV19	TRBD2	.	TRBJ2-1	CASSGLAVSNEQFF	TGTGCCAGTAGTGGACTAGCGGTAAGCAATGAGCAGTTCTTC